Listed here are 8 T cell receptor beta chains from one sample, sequenced in a study of T cell responses to AZD1222 COVID-19 vaccine. Produced via immunoSEQ multiplex PCR; TCRdb's table is partial and in-frame only. The sample has 150,000 to 200,000 clones, 80% to 95% seen once. Sample: peripheral blood, taken 28 days after the second AZD1222 dose. Every receptor here comes from an adult who received the AZD1222 COVID-19 vaccine.

V and J are TRBV5-1 and TRBJ2-3; D gene unclear. V lost 7 bases and J lost 0, with 12 bases in between. The CDR3 length is 14 residues. CDR1 is SGHRS, CDR2 YFSETQ, per germline. The CDR3 DNA reads as TGCGCCAGCTCGGTCGTAGCTAGCACAGATACGCAGTATTTT. Protein: CASSVVASTDTQYF.

The CDR3 sequence: CASSPIHTNTEAFF. The CDR3 nucleotides are TGTGCCAGCAGTCCTATACATACCAACACTGAAGCTTTCTTT. The V call is TRBV28, the J call TRBJ1-1, with D unclear. CDR3 length equals 14 residues. Trimming stripped 5 bases from V and 2 bases from J, with 12 bases between. Germline V gene sequence: CDR1 MDHEN, CDR2 SYDVKM. Supplemented by reference TRBV28 and TRBJ1-1, the full variable domain reads DVKVTQSSRYLVKRTGEKVFLECVQDMDHENMFWYRQDPGLGLRLIYFSYDVKMKEKGDIPEGYSVSREKKERFSLILESASTNQTSMYLCASSPIHTNTEAFFGQGTRLTVV.

V usage is TRBV7-9 and J usage is TRBJ1-6, with 10 bases lining up with TRBD1. Germline assignment: CDR1 SEHNR and CDR2 FQNEAQ (reference sequence). The CDR3 is 18 residues long. V lost 7 bases and J lost 3; bases outside the gene matches: 12. As DNA, the CDR3 is TGTGCCAGCAAAGACACCGGGACAGGGGATCACTATAATTCACCCCTCCACTTT. Translation gives CASKDTGTGDHYNSPLHF.

The chain employs TRBV11-3 and TRBJ2-7; D is undetermined. Germline-derived CDR1 and CDR2 are SGHNT and YENEEA. Trimming shortened V by 0 bases and J by 5 bases, and 17 bases separated the two germline ends. The CDR3 runs to 16 residues. The CDR3 nucleotides are TGTGCCAGCAGCTTAGATTTACCTTCGATAGATCACGAGCAGTACTTC. Amino acids: CASSLDLPSIDHEQYF.

In this sample, this clone turned up a few times. V gene TRBV20-1 combines with J gene TRBJ1-2; D is perhaps TRBD1 (5 bases). The V end was cut by 5 bases, the J end by 6 bases, with 7 bases between. In germline, CDR1 is DFQATT, CDR2 SNEGSKA (reference sequence). CDR3 size: 10 residues. CDR3 DNA: TGCAGTGCTCTCAGGGATGGCTACACCTTC. Translated: CSALRDGYTF.

The rearrangement links TRBV6-6 to TRBJ1-1, with D unresolved. Trimming stripped 0 bases from V and 0 bases from J, with 11 bases between. The CDR3 has 16 amino acids. Germline CDR1 and CDR2: MNHNY and SVGAGI (reference sequence). This chain's CDR3 is CASSYSPTDMNTEAFF. As DNA, the CDR3 is TGTGCCAGCAGTTACTCCCCCACAGACATGAACACTGAAGCTTTCTTT.

V and J are TRBV9 and TRBJ2-3, with TRBD2 identical over 8 bases. V was pared by 0 bases and J by 6 bases, with 9 bases of the junction left unmatched. Germline V CDR1 and CDR2: SGDLS, YYNGEE. This CDR3 contains 16 residues. This chain's CDR3 is CASSVEGAAGVDTQYF. The CDR3 coding sequence is TGTGCCAGCAGCGTAGAAGGTGCAGCGGGAGTTGATACGCAGTATTTT.

The J gene is TRBJ1-1, the V gene TRBV19; a possible D gene is TRBD1 (5 bases). The V gene's germline CDR1 is LNHDA and CDR2 SQIVND (reference sequence). The V gene lost 2 bases and the J gene lost 0 bases, with 10 bases spanning the gap. The CDR3 loop spans 15 amino acids. CDR3 region: CASSIRGQLNTEAFF. The DNA of the CDR3 is TGTGCCAGTAGTATACGCGGACAATTGAACACTGAAGCTTTCTTT. The complete variable domain, with remaining parts taken from reference TRBV19 and TRBJ1-1, reads DGGITQSPKYLFRKEGQNVTLSCEQNLNHDAMYWYRQDPGQGLRLIYYSQIVNDFQKGDIAEGYSVSREKKESFPLTVTSAQKNPTAFYLCASSIRGQLNTEAFFGQGTRLTVV.